The rows below give T cell receptor beta chains drawn from one sample of a study of shared clonotypes between healthy human individuals. TCRdb keeps only in-frame clones here, not all; method: immunoSEQ multiplex PCR. The data hold over a million clones, with roughly 74% observed a single time. The specimen sequenced was memory CD4+ T cells from PBMCs. All receptors come from a man younger than 35 in good health. Some clones in this sample may be carry-over from other donors' samples. Each CDR3 is given with its conserved first and last residue. A D gene is named only where the DNA matches it firmly. Size tells how often a clone was seen (once, few, many) or the class of an expanded clone, and some rows leave it out.

cdr3_nt cdr3_aa d_call j_call v_call clone_size
TGTGCCAGCAGCCACGGGGGCGGACAGGGGGCCGATGGCTACACCTTC CASSHGGGQGADGYTF TRBD1 TRBJ1-2 TRBV7-2 NA
TGTGCCAGCAGCTTAAATCTAGCGCCAACCTACGAGCAGTACTTC CASSLNLAPTYEQYF NA TRBJ2-7 TRBV7-3 NA
TGTGCCAGTAGTATGACAGCAGATCAGCCCCAGCATTTT CASSMTADQPQHF NA TRBJ1-5 TRBV19 NA
TGCGCCAGCAGCTTGCGGCAGATTCGGTCTGGGGCCAACGTCCTGACTTTC CASSLRQIRSGANVLTF NA TRBJ2-6 TRBV5-1 NA
TGTGCCAGCAGCTTAGCGTTTCTAGCGGGAGCCCGCGAGCAGTACTTC CASSLAFLAGAREQYF TRBD2 TRBJ2-7 TRBV7-2 NA
TGTGCCAGTAGTTTAGGAACCGGGACAGGGACCTACGAGCAGTACTTC CASSLGTGTGTYEQYF TRBD1 TRBJ2-7 TRBV19 once
TGTGCCAGCAGCCCCGGGCAGGGGTTTATCTCCTACGAGCAGTACTTC CASSPGQGFISYEQYF NA TRBJ2-7 TRBV7-8 NA
TGCGCCAGCAGCCAATCCGGCCGGGGGGATACGCAGTATTTT CASSQSGRGDTQYF NA TRBJ2-3 TRBV4-3 NA
TGTGCCAGCAGGGGACACTTGAACACTGAAGCTTTCTTT CASRGHLNTEAFF NA TRBJ1-1 TRBV6-1 few
TGTGCCAGCAGCTTAAACAGGGCGCAGTACTTC CASSLNRAQYF NA TRBJ2-7 TRBV28 NA
TGTGCCAGCAGCTCGGACAGGGTGAACACTGAAGCTTTCTTT CASSSDRVNTEAFF TRBD1 TRBJ1-1 TRBV7-3 NA
TGCGCCAGCAAGGACGGTCTCCTCCAAGAGACCCAGTACTTC CASKDGLLQETQYF NA TRBJ2-5 TRBV10-2 NA
TGTGCCAGCCTGACCAGAGGACAGGGGTCCTACGAGCAGTACTTC CASLTRGQGSYEQYF TRBD1 TRBJ2-7 TRBV28 NA